Below are 21 T cell receptor beta chains sequenced from a single sample in a study of blood T cell repertoires in COVID-19. Measured with immunoSEQ multiplex PCR; TCRdb has only the in-frame clones, and not every one. The sample yields about 250,000 clones, roughly four fifths seen once. Material: peripheral blood. All receptors come from an elderly man with acute or convalescent COVID-19.

The chain links TRBV5-5 to TRBJ1-2; TRBD1 matches 9 bases. Germline V gives CDR1 SGHKS, CDR2 YYEKEE (reference sequence). This CDR3 comprises 12 residues. V shed 4 bases, J shed 9 bases, and the junction held 4 bases outside the gene matches. The CDR3 DNA sequence: TGTGCCAGCAGCAAGGGACAGGGTAGCTACACCTTC. Translation: CASSKGQGSYTF.

The chain couples TRBV7-9 to TRBJ1-4; D possibly corresponds to TRBD1 (5 bases). CDR1 and CDR2 (germline): SEHNR, FQNEAQ (reference sequence). The CDR3 totals 13 residues. V lost 2 bases, J lost 8 bases, and 9 bases lay in between. The CDR3 coding sequence is TGTGCCAGCAGCTTAAGAAGGGGAGAAAAACTGTTTTTT. Residues: CASSLRRGEKLFF.

The chain combines TRBV5-1 with TRBJ2-2; D ambiguous. This CDR3 has 13 residues. Per the germline V gene, CDR1 is SGHRS and CDR2 is YFSETQ. Trimming cost V 0 bases and J 6 bases, with 6 bases left between them. CDR3 sequence (DNA): TGCGCCAGCAGCTTGGTAGTGGCCGGGGAGCTGTTTTTT. Its translation: CASSLVVAGELFF.

The rearrangement joins TRBV27 to TRBJ2-3; 8 bases are shared with TRBD2. The CDR3 covers 15 residues. Germline-derived CDR1 and CDR2 are MNHEY and SMNVEV (reference sequence). V lost 6 bases to trimming and J lost 7 bases; unmatched junction nucleotides: 12. The CDR3 region is CASSIGGALIYTQYF. In DNA, the CDR3 is TGTGCCAGCAGCATCGGGGGGGCCTTGATATATACGCAGTATTTT.

This clone was seen a single time. The V and J genes are TRBV20-1 and TRBJ1-3, with a weak D call TRBD1 (5 bases). Trimming cost V 6 bases and J 9 bases, with 12 bases left between them. Germline CDR1 and CDR2: DFQATT and SNEGSKA (reference sequence). The CDR3 is 11 residues long. The CDR3 sequence: CSAKRGSTIYF. CDR3 nucleotide sequence: TGCAGTGCAAAAAGGGGCAGCACCATATATTTT.

The CDR3 coding sequence is TGTGCCAGCTCACCTTCTAGTGGGACAGGCGGCGAGCAGTACTTC. Translation: CASSPSSGTGGEQYF. The chain has TRBV18 and TRBJ2-7; 8 bases map to TRBD1. In germline, CDR1 is KGHSH, CDR2 LQKENI. Germline trimming cut 3 bases from V and 6 bases from J; bases unmatched to any gene: 10. CDR3 length: 15 residues.

The chain carries TRBV28 and TRBJ1-1; D not resolved. The CDR3 loop spans 10 amino acids. CDR1 is MDHEN, CDR2 SYDVKM, per germline. Trimming cost V 4 bases and J 10 bases, with 7 bases left between them. The CDR3 here is CASSSLLAFF. CDR3 bases: TGTGCCAGCAGTTCCCTACTAGCTTTCTTT.

The J gene is TRBJ2-7, the V gene TRBV3-1 (or the pseudogene TRBV3-2), with 10 nucleotides matching TRBD2. The CDR3 runs 20 residues. V shed 4 bases and J 1 base; nucleotides not matched to a gene: 19. Per germline, CDR1 LGHDT and CDR2 YNNKEL (reference sequence). CDR3 amino acids: CASSPFLSAGGPSSSYEQYF. CDR3 DNA sequence: TGTGCCAGCAGCCCTTTCCTCTCAGCGGGAGGGCCATCCTCTTCCTACGAGCAGTACTTC.

The J gene is TRBJ1-5, the V gene TRBV5-5; D not certain. CDR3 length: 14 residues. Trimming took 2 bases from V and 3 from J, leaving 9 bases between them. Per the germline V gene, CDR1 is SGHKS and CDR2 is YYEKEE (reference sequence). The CDR3 loop reads CASSFADFNQPQHF. The CDR3 DNA sequence: TGTGCCAGCAGCTTTGCAGACTTCAATCAGCCCCAGCATTTT. The full variable domain, rest sourced from reference TRBV5-5 and TRBJ1-5, is DAGVTQSPTHLIKTRGQQVTLRCSPISGHKSVSWYQQVLGQGPQFIFQYYEKEERGRGNFPDRFSARQFPNYSSELNVNALLLGDSALYLCASSFADFNQPQHFGDGTRLSIL.

The DNA of the CDR3 is TGTGCCATCAGGAGGGATCACTCGGGCCCCAGGACCTACGAGCAGTACTTC. Its protein is CAIRRDHSGPRTYEQYF. The chain joins TRBV10-3 to TRBJ2-7, with D possibly matching TRBD2 (5 bases). The V end was cut by 6 bases, the J end by 2 bases, with 23 bases between. Germline assignment: CDR1 ENHRY and CDR2 SYGVKD. CDR3 length: 17 amino acids.

The chain couples TRBV5-1 to TRBJ2-5, with 13 nucleotides matching TRBD2. The CDR3 contains 18 residues. Germline V CDR1 and CDR2: SGHRS, YFSETQ. V shed 2 bases and J 2 bases; nucleotides not matched to a gene: 9. CDR3 residues: CASSFQGLAGNIQETQYF. Here the CDR3 DNA reads TGCGCCAGCAGCTTCCAGGGACTAGCGGGGAACATACAAGAGACCCAGTACTTC.

The chain uses TRBV15 and TRBJ2-3, with TRBD1 matching 9 bases. CDR3 length equals 16 residues. Per the germline V gene, CDR1 is LNHNV and CDR2 is YYDKDF (reference sequence). The V segment lost 5 bases and the J segment 6 bases; nucleotides outside the gene matches: 12. Here the CDR3 reads CATSRLGTGSSDTQYF. CDR3 sequence (DNA): TGTGCCACCAGCCGACTAGGGACAGGGAGTTCGGATACGCAGTATTTT.

This clone has just one count. At one end, the junction sequence differs from germline, possibly due to a read error. The V gene is TRBV30, the J gene TRBJ1-3; D is unclear. Germline V gives CDR1 GTSNPN, CDR2 SVGIG (reference sequence). CDR3 length: 13 amino acids. The CDR3 coding sequence is TGTGCCCGGAGCATCGGACCCGGGGACACCATATATTTT. The encoded protein is CARSIGPGDTIYF.

In DNA, the CDR3 is TGTGCCACCAGTCACAGGGACCACGAGCAGTACTTC. Protein product: CATSHRDHEQYF. The chain uses TRBV24-1 and TRBJ2-7; D perhaps matches TRBD1 (6 bases). V was shortened by 6 bases and J by 5 bases, with 10 bases between the two germline ends. The CDR3 covers 12 residues. The germline gives CDR1 KGHDR, CDR2 SFDVKD.

V is TRBV6-5 and J is TRBJ2-3; 7 nucleotides align to TRBD1. Trimming took 6 bases from V and 2 from J; bases not matched to a gene: 8. This CDR3 has 15 amino acids. Germline CDR1 MNHEY, CDR2 SVGAGI. This chain's CDR3 is CASRSTGSLTDTQYF. DNA for the CDR3: TGTGCCAGCAGGTCGACAGGGAGCCTCACAGATACGCAGTATTTT.

The CDR3 reads CASSLEPLLNQPQHF. CDR3 DNA sequence: TGTGCCAGCAGCTTGGAACCCTTACTTAATCAGCCCCAGCATTTT. The rearrangement joins TRBV5-4 to TRBJ1-5; D is unclear. V dropped 0 bases and J dropped 4 bases, with 11 bases sitting between them. The CDR3 is 15 amino acids. Germline V gene sequence: CDR1 SGHNT, CDR2 YYREEE (reference sequence).

The chain has TRBV10-3 and TRBJ1-2; perhaps TRBD1 as D (5 bases). Per germline, CDR1 ENHRY and CDR2 SYGVKD. CDR3 length: 15 residues. Trimming removed 5 bases at V and 1 base at J, with 14 bases between. Here the CDR3 DNA reads TGTGCCATCAGTTCACAGGAGTCTCTTAACTATGGCTACACCTTC. It codes for CAISSQESLNYGYTF.

The chain uses TRBV6-5 and TRBJ1-2; unclear D gene. The germline CDR1 and CDR2 sequences are MNHEY and SVGAGI. This CDR3 spans 11 amino acids. V lost 7 bases and J lost 7, with 10 bases in between. The CDR3 region has the DNA TGTGCCAGCACGGTTCTCTCTGGCTACACCTTC. Translating gives CASTVLSGYTF.

V and J are TRBV30 and TRBJ2-1, with D possibly matching TRBD2 (6 bases). Germline CDR1 GTSNPN, CDR2 SVGIG (reference sequence). This CDR3 has 14 residues. The germline V and J ends were trimmed by 3 bases and 1 base, with 10 bases remaining between them. The CDR3 region is CAWSGGLSYNEQFF. Here the CDR3 DNA reads TGTGCCTGGAGCGGGGGTCTTTCCTACAATGAGCAGTTCTTC.

The V call is TRBV7-2, the J call TRBJ1-1, with 7 bases that match TRBD1. CDR1 is SGHTA, CDR2 FQGNSA, per germline. The junction had 8 bases not matched to a gene; V was cut back by 5 bases and J by 2 bases. The CDR3 is 15 residues long. The CDR3, as DNA: TGTGCCAGCAGCCGGGTAGGAGGGGGCAACACTGAAGCTTTCTTT. It codes for CASSRVGGGNTEAFF.

This chain uses TRBV5-1 with TRBJ1-1, with D perhaps matching TRBD1 (6 bases). The CDR3 is 14 residues long. Between the trimmed V and J ends, which lost 0 bases and 5 bases, there was a span of 11 bases. Germline V lookup: CDR1 SGHRS, CDR2 YFSETQ. The CDR3 reads CASSLVRGGTEAFF. DNA for the CDR3: TGCGCCAGCAGCTTGGTCAGGGGAGGGACTGAAGCTTTCTTT. The whole variable domain, remainder taken from reference TRBV5-1 and TRBJ1-1, is KAGVTQTPRYLIKTRGQQVTLSCSPISGHRSVSWYQQTPGQGLQFLFEYFSETQRNKGNFPGRFSGRQFSNSRSEMNVSTLELGDSALYLCASSLVRGGTEAFFGQGTRLTVV.